This T cell receptor beta chain was identified during a study of cytomegalovirus exposure and HLA in healthy donors. Findings and limits, study-wide: Reported performance of the classifier showed diagnosis of cytomegalovirus status with high specificity and sensitivity. The tendency of first-cohort TCR clusters to co-occur in the 120 or so validation repertoires was the finding of a later analysis.

Produced via immunoSEQ multiplex PCR; TCRdb's table is partial and in-frame only. The sample has 150,000 to 200,000 clones, more than 75% seen once. This clone came up a few times. The antigen remains undetermined. Material for sequencing was PBMCs. The origin of this receptor is a man between 18 and 29 years old in good health and CMV-seropositive.

The CDR3 spells CASSYSDFYSNQPQHF. Written as DNA, the CDR3 is TGTGCCAGCAGTTACTCGGACTTCTATAGCAATCAGCCCCAGCATTTT. This chain connects TRBV6-6 to TRBJ1-5; D is unclear. The V and J ends lost 0 bases and 0 bases respectively, with 9 bases between them. The CDR3 has 16 residues. In germline, CDR1 is MNHNY, CDR2 SVGAGI (reference sequence).